One and the same sample provided the 20 T cell receptor beta chains below, sequenced in a study of blood T cells in healthy people across ages. The second PCR ran roughly 7 to 12 cycles with a sample-barcoded 5' primer and J-beta primers. A single record per CDR3 protein comes from TCRdb applying MiXCR to the 5' RACE reads. The data contain approximately 1.5 million distinct CDR3 sequences, about 32% of them singletons. Material for sequencing was blood. Receptor source: a woman aged 25 to 45 in good health.

The gene calls are TRBV9 and TRBJ2-3; the match to TRBD2 covers 11 bases. The CDR3 is 19 amino acids. V shed 1 base, J shed 1 base, and the junction held 11 bases outside the gene matches. Germline V gene sequence: CDR1 SGDLS, CDR2 YYNGEE. The CDR3 region has the DNA TGTGCCAGCAGCGTAACGGTAATAGCGGGGGGGCTAGGCACAGATACGCAGTATTTT. It translates to CASSVTVIAGGLGTDTQYF.

This clonotype was counted a few times. The chain joins TRBV20-1 to TRBJ2-3; D is unresolved. V lost 6 bases and J 6 bases, leaving 16 bases between the germline ends. This CDR3 region has 13 residues. Germline V gives CDR1 DFQATT, CDR2 SNEGSKA (reference sequence). CDR3 bases: TGCAGTGCCAGCGCCGGTACGGGCGATACGCAGTATTTT. Residues: CSASAGTGDTQYF.

The gene calls are TRBV9 and TRBJ2-2; tentatively, D is TRBD2 (6 bases). The V gene lost 0 bases and the J gene lost 3 bases, with 9 bases spanning the gap. Per the germline V gene, CDR1 is SGDLS and CDR2 is YYNGEE. The CDR3 consists of 15 residues. Here the CDR3 reads CASSVAWGDTGELFF. DNA for the CDR3: TGTGCCAGCAGCGTAGCTTGGGGGGACACCGGGGAGCTGTTTTTT.

This clonotype showed up just a few times. This rearrangement joins TRBV20-1 to TRBJ2-5; tentatively, D is TRBD2 (6 bases). Germline CDR1 reads DFQATT; CDR2 reads SNEGSKA (reference sequence). Trimming removed 5 bases from V and 4 bases from J, with 14 bases in between. The CDR3 is 13 residues long. The CDR3 DNA is TGCAGTGCTCGGGGACTTCACCCAGAGACCCAGTACTTC. As protein: CSARGLHPETQYF.

The rearrangement links TRBV9 to TRBJ1-2, with D unclear. The germline gives CDR1 SGDLS, CDR2 YYNGEE. Trimming stripped 2 bases from V and 7 bases from J, with 12 bases between. This CDR3 has 13 amino acids. This CDR3 reads CASSVLGSRGYTF. DNA of the CDR3: TGTGCCAGCAGCGTTTTGGGGTCGCGTGGCTACACCTTC.

V and J are TRBV20-1 and TRBJ2-5, with 9 bases aligning to TRBD1. TRBJ2-7 matches the DNA end more closely, so the J call is doubtful. The germline CDR1 and CDR2 sequences are DFQATT and SNEGSKA (reference sequence). CDR3 length: 14 amino acids. The CDR3: CSASYGQGPGEQYF. As DNA, the CDR3 is TGCAGTGCTAGCTACGGACAGGGGCCGGGCGAGCAGTACTTC.

The V and J genes are TRBV5-1 and TRBJ2-5; 7 bases fit TRBD1. The ends lost 4 bases at V and 0 bases at J; junction bases unmatched: 9. Germline V lookup: CDR1 SGHRS, CDR2 YFSETQ. This CDR3 contains 16 residues. CDR3 sequence (DNA): TGCGCCAGCAGCAGCTTGTCGACAGGGTACCAAGAGACCCAGTACTTC. Its protein product is CASSSLSTGYQETQYF.

This clonotype showed up just a few times. This sequence joins TRBV27 and TRBJ2-1; the D gene is possibly TRBD2 (6 bases). CDR1 is MNHEY, CDR2 SMNVEV, per germline (reference sequence). The V gene lost 7 bases and the J gene lost 5 bases, with 15 bases spanning the gap. The CDR3 sequence is 14 residues long. CDR3 sequence: CASTAGTPDNEQFF. In nucleotides, the CDR3 is TGTGCCAGCACCGCCGGGACTCCCGACAATGAGCAGTTCTTC.

The rearrangement joins TRBV2 to TRBJ2-1, with 8 bases matching TRBD2. This CDR3 region has 13 residues. Germline assignment: CDR1 SNHLY and CDR2 FYNNEI. The ends lost 3 bases at V and 7 bases at J; junction bases unmatched: 2. The chain's CDR3 is CASSEASGNEQFF. The CDR3 nucleotides are TGTGCCAGCAGTGAGGCTAGCGGGAATGAGCAGTTCTTC.

The CDR3 is CASSPKTGESSGNTIYF. CDR3 nucleotide sequence: TGTGCCAGCAGCCCGAAGACAGGGGAGAGCTCTGGAAACACCATATATTTT. The chain uses TRBV13 and TRBJ1-3; TRBD1 aligns across 8 bases. The CDR3 is 17 amino acids. Germline values: CDR1 PRHDT, CDR2 FYEKMQ (reference sequence). V lost 5 bases to trimming and J lost 0 bases; unmatched junction nucleotides: 9.

This clonotype turned up a few times. CDR3 bases: TGCAGCGTTATGGGGGGCTCGAGCACAGATACGCAGTATTTT. Translation: CSVMGGSSTDTQYF. The rearrangement uses TRBV29-1 and TRBJ2-3; D might be TRBD1 or TRBD2, each matching 6 bases. This CDR3 is built from 14 residues. Germline V lookup: CDR1 SQVTM, CDR2 ANQGSEA. The V end was cut by 5 bases, the J end by 0 bases, with 12 bases between.

This clonotype occurred once. This chain connects TRBV6-2 or TRBV6-3 to TRBJ1-1; D remains ambiguous. This CDR3 has 12 amino acids. The germline V gene encodes CDR1 MNHEY and CDR2 SVGEGT. V lost 3 bases, J lost 11 bases, and 13 bases lay in between. CDR3 DNA sequence: TGTGCCAGCAGTTATATAGTCGGAGGGGCTTTCTTT. Translation: CASSYIVGGAFF.

J is TRBJ1-2 and V is TRBV27; D is perhaps TRBD1 (5 bases). This CDR3 contains 17 residues. V dropped 5 bases and J dropped 0 bases, with 19 bases sitting between them. Germline CDR1 reads MNHEY; CDR2 reads SMNVEV (reference sequence). CDR3 bases: TGTGCCAGCAGTCTACTATCTCCAAGGGGCGCTAACTATGGCTACACCTTC. Its protein product is CASSLLSPRGANYGYTF.

The CDR3 DNA reads TGTGCCAGCAGCCAAGCCATAGCGGCTAGCACAGATACGCAGTATTTT. Protein: CASSQAIAASTDTQYF. This chain joins TRBV4-2 and TRBJ2-3, with a weak D call TRBD2 (6 bases). The length of the CDR3 is 16 residues. CDR1 and CDR2 (germline): LGHNA, YNFKEQ. Trimming shortened V by 1 base and J by 0 bases, and 11 bases separated the two germline ends.

This clonotype was picked up many times. J is TRBJ2-3 and V is TRBV27; 9 positions match TRBD2. V lost 4 bases, J lost 2 bases, and 7 bases stayed unmatched. The CDR3 covers 16 residues. Germline CDR1 MNHEY, CDR2 SMNVEV (reference sequence). The CDR3 region has the DNA TGTGCCAGCAGTTCCCTAGCGGGAAGATTCACAGATACGCAGTATTTT. Encoded protein: CASSSLAGRFTDTQYF.

This clonotype was seen more than once but under ten times. In DNA, the CDR3 is TGTGCCAGCAGTTTCGAGGCGGGGGACAGCACAGATACGCAGTATTTT. Translated, it gives CASSFEAGDSTDTQYF. The rearrangement joins TRBV12-3 or TRBV12-4 to TRBJ2-3, with 7 positions matching TRBD2. The CDR3 has 16 residues. V lost 3 bases and J lost 0; bases outside the gene matches: 6.

The chain uses TRBV5-1 and TRBJ2-7; unclear D gene. The germline CDR1 and CDR2 sequences are SGHRS and YFSETQ. Trimming removed 1 base from V and 3 bases from J, with 8 bases in between. This CDR3 comprises 13 residues. CDR3 bases: TGCGCCAGCAGCTTGTTCGCGGACTACGAGCAGTACTTC. Translated, it gives CASSLFADYEQYF.

Notes on this clonotype: The junction differs from germline at one of its ends, possibly a read error. The chain joins TRBV12-3 or TRBV12-4 to TRBJ2-2, with unresolved D. The CDR3 is 12 residues long. CDR3 region: CVSSAPVRELFF. The CDR3 DNA reads as TGTGTCAGCAGTGCCCCCGTCAGGGAGCTGTTTTTT.

This clonotype came up once. This chain connects TRBV4-1 to TRBJ1-2; no firm D call. V was pared by 0 bases and J by 6 bases, with 14 bases between. The CDR3 loop spans 15 amino acids. Germline CDR1 is MGHRA and CDR2 is YSYEKL. The CDR3 protein is CASSQDQRPGHGYTF. The CDR3, as DNA: TGCGCCAGCAGCCAAGATCAGAGGCCCGGCCATGGCTACACCTTC.

This clonotype was observed many times. The chain combines TRBV4-1 with TRBJ2-7, with 8 nucleotides matching TRBD1. CDR1 MGHRA and CDR2 YSYEKL come from the germline V gene. The CDR3 length is 15 residues. Unmatched junction bases numbered 4, after V lost 0 bases and J lost 3 bases. The CDR3 region has the DNA TGCGCCAGCAGCCAAGACCGACAGGGGCACTACGAGCAGTACTTC. Translated: CASSQDRQGHYEQYF.